The rows below give T cell receptor beta chains drawn from one sample of a study of blood T cell repertoires in COVID-19. The method was immunoSEQ multiplex PCR; TCRdb's version includes in-frame clones alone and lacks a portion of them. The sample includes 200,000 to 250,000 clones, 70% to 90% of them seen just once. Sequencing was done on a sample of peripheral blood. All receptors derive from a woman in her forties or fifties with COVID-19, enrolled during active disease. The CDR3 runs from the conserved cysteine through the conserved F or W.

V: TRBV10-3
J: TRBJ2-1
length: 14
CDR3: CAIRTEISYNEQFF

V: TRBV11-2
J: TRBJ1-2
length: 14
CDR3: CASSPGTGVYGYTF

V: TRBV10-3
J: TRBJ2-7
length: 13
CDR3: CAISEIVKYEQYF

V: TRBV11-2
J: TRBJ2-1
length: 14
CDR3: CASGLPGSYNEQFF

V: TRBV28
J: TRBJ2-5
length: 11
CDR3: CASMAGETQYF

V: TRBV27
J: TRBJ2-5
length: 16
CDR3: CASSLLLAGGKETQYF

V: TRBV19
J: TRBJ1-4
length: 15
CDR3: CASSMRGRGDEKLFF

V: TRBV6-1
J: TRBJ1-3
length: 17
CDR3: CASSDSGTVSSGNTIYF

V: TRBV11-3
J: TRBJ1-1
length: 14
CDR3: CASSSRGQGPEAFF

V: TRBV19
J: TRBJ1-2
length: 14
CDR3: CASSSNRANYGYTF

V: TRBV28
J: TRBJ1-5
length: 12
CDR3: CASSLFQGLQHF

V: TRBV9
J: TRBJ1-2
length: 17
CDR3: CASSVEDFLGGGYGYTF

V: TRBV28
J: TRBJ1-1
length: 15
CDR3: CASSPRGRGSTEAFF

V: TRBV16
J: TRBJ1-1
length: 12
CDR3: CASTLRGTEAFF

V: TRBV5-1
J: TRBJ2-2
length: 12
CDR3: CASGPNTGELFF

V: TRBV19
J: TRBJ2-1
length: 16
CDR3: CASSIAGQGTYNEQFF

V: TRBV11-3
J: TRBJ1-2
length: 12
CDR3: CASSFRDHGYTF

V: TRBV9
J: TRBJ2-3
length: 14
CDR3: CASTPGTSTDTQYF

V: TRBV6-2/TRBV6-3
J: TRBJ2-7
length: 18
CDR3: CASSYRAGADPARSEQYF

V: TRBV19
J: TRBJ1-2
length: 12
CDR3: CASSNPPGGYTF

V: TRBV7-8
J: TRBJ2-7
length: 15
CDR3: CASTWGQELGYEQYF

V: TRBV12-3/TRBV12-4
J: TRBJ2-1
length: 13
CDR3: CASSSQGTNEQFF

V: TRBV6-5
J: TRBJ1-4
length: 14
CDR3: CASRSLRGSEKLFF